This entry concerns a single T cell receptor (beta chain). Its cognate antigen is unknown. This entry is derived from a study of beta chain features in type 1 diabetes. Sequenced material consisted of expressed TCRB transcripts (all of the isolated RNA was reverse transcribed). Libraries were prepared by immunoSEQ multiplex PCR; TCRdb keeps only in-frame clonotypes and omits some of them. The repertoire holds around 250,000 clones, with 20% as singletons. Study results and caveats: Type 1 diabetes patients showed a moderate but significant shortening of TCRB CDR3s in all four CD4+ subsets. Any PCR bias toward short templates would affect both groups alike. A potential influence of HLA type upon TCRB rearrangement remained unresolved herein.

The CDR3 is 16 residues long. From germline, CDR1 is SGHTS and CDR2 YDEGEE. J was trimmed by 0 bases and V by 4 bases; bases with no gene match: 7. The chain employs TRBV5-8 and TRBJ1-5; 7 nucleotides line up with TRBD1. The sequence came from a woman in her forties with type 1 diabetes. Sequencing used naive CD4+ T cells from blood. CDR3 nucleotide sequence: TGTGCCAGCAGCCGCTTCGGGACAGTTAGCAATCAGCCCCAGCATTTT. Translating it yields CASSRFGTVSNQPQHF.